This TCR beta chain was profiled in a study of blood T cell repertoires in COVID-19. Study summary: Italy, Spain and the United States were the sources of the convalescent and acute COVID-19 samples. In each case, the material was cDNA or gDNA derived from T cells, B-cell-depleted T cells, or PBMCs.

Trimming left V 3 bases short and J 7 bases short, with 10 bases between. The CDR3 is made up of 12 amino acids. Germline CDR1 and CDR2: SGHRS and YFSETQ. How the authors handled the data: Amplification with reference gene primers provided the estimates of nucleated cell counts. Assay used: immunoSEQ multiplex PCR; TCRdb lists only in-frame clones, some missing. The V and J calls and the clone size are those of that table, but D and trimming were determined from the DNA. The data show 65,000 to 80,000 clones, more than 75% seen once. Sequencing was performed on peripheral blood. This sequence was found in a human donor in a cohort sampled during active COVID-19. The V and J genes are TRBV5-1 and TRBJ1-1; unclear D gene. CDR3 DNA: TGCGCCAGCAGCTCAACCGGGAGTGAAGCTTTCTTT. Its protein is CASSSTGSEAFF.